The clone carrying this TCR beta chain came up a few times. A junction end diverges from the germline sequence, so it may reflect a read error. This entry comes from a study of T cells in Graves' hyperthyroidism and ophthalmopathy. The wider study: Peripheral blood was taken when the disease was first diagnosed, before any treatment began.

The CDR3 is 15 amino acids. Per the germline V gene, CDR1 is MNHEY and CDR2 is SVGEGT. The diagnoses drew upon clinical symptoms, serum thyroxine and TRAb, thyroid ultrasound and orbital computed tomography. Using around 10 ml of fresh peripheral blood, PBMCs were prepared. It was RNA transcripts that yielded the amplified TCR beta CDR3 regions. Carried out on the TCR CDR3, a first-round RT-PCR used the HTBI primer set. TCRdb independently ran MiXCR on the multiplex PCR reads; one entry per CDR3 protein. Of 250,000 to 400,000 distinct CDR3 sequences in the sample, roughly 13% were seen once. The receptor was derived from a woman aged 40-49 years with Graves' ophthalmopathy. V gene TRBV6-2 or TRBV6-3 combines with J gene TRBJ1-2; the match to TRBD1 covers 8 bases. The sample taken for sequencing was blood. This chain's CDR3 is CASSAGWTGNCGYTF. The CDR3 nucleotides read TGTGCCAGCAGCGCCGGTTGGACAGGGAACTGTGGCTACACCTTC.